This T cell receptor beta chain was captured by sequencing in a study of regulatory T cells in long-lasting Graves disease (dated by TCRdb to the early 2020s). Looking at the study overall: To count as having persistent Graves' disease, a patient had to have received antithyroid drug treatment for over 5 years with TSH receptor autoantibodies remaining persistently positive. This study used TCR sequencing and RNA sequencing of peripheral blood to compare persistent Graves' disease patients against newly diagnosed Graves' disease patients. The study took place in China and was registered as a clinical trial. A total of about 33 samples underwent TCR sequencing: about 13 from persistent and around 20 from newly diagnosed Graves' disease patients. Persistent Graves' disease patients in the clinical cohort had taken antithyroid drugs for 9 to 11 years on average. Here is what the overall study found, with its caveats: Persistent Graves' disease patients showed lower TCR Shannon entropy and fewer highly expanded clones than newly diagnosed patients, suggesting clonal expansion. Sequencing and analysis were restricted to the TCR beta chain. The authors noted that the small sample size was a limitation that may lower accuracy. Preferential use of TRBV28, TRBJ1-2 and TRBJ2-5 was observed in persistent disease, whereas TRBV20-1 and TRBJ2-1 were favored in newly diagnosed disease. Peripheral blood alone was examined, since thyroid tissue, which constituted the primary lesion, could not be accessed. A larger number of public clonotypes was shared among persistent patients (under 3,000) than among newly diagnosed patients (around 880).

CDR1 and CDR2, looked up from the germline V gene (reference sequence), are GTSNPN and SVGIG. A distance of 10 bases separates the germline ends of V and J, which lose 1 base and 4 bases respectively. The CDR3 sequence holds 14 residues, the cysteine and phenylalanine included. Solely the CDR3 DNA is kept, with 42 bases framed from the first base. Many counts were recorded for this clonotype. What this receptor recognizes is not known. Base quality data are lacking; no much larger clone is found one base away. Taken with the paper, the label for time point translates to: persistent/refractory GD, antithyroid drugs over 5 years with positive TRAb. For both TCR sequencing and RNA sequencing, RNA was extracted from PBMCs using TRIzol. Graves' disease was diagnosed according to American Thyroid Association guidelines. Patients were recruited from an endocrinology department in Xi'an, China. From each patient, about 8.9 milliliters of peripheral blood was collected into an EDTA anticoagulant tube. Ficoll Paque Plus density gradient separation was used to isolate PBMCs, and no additional T cell sorting was done. RNA quality was checked with an Agilent 2100 Bioanalyzer and agarose gel, and concentration with a NanoDrop 2000.

Library preparation used multiplex PCR. The sample was run on an Illumina HiSeq 4000. To build TCR beta libraries, CDR3 regions were amplified by Arm-PCR using iRepertoire HTBI primers. Before sequencing, the PCR products underwent gel purification. On the authors' methods: Across samples, 55 to 80 TRBV and 14 TRBJ segments were identified and used for gene usage analysis of CDR3 amino acid clonotypes. COPE and FqMerger were used to merge the filtered high-quality paired reads into contigs. BLAST was used to align contigs to IMGT TRBV, TRBD and TRBJ reference genes, with CDR3 defined following IMGT. Clonotypes above 0.1% frequency were classified as highly expanded clones. Shannon entropy served as the measure of repertoire diversity, while the Gini coefficient captured V-J evenness. Clonotypes shared by more than one individual were considered public. In-frame beta chains were kept once TCRdb had trimmed the public reads at Q25 with fastp and called clones with MiXCR. One record per CDR3 amino acid sequence lists the most common genes and DNA. The V and J calls here are based on TCRdb, not the publication. The sample has approximately 500,000 distinct CDR3 sequences on record, about 22% of them singletons. Clones ranked in the top ten supply more than 6% of the sample.

The receptor was isolated from a female donor with Graves disease. The sequencing used peripheral blood mononuclear cells (PBMCs), collected when the disease was refractory, from a patient treated with antithyroid drugs. The rearrangement joined TRBV30 to TRBJ1-4, with no confidently assigned D gene. For the CDR3, the sequence is CAWSDGPSNEKLFF. The DNA reads as follows: TGTGCCTGGAGTGACGGACCGAGTAATGAAAAACTGTTTTTT.